Listed below are T cell receptor beta chains from one sample, sequenced in a study of blood T cell repertoires in COVID-19. Sequencing was performed with immunoSEQ multiplex PCR; in TCRdb, only in-frame clones are kept and a portion is missing. Of 250,000 to 300,000 clones listed, approximately 79% are singletons. The sequenced material came from PBMCs or T cells enriched from blood (not recorded which). All receptors come from a man aged 25 to 45 with acute COVID-19. The CDR3 runs from the conserved cysteine through the conserved F or W. The D gene is left open where the match is weak. Clone size is not always given. Where it is, it says once, few, many or a class for expanded clones.

NA TRBJ1-6 NA TRBV6-1 TGTGCCAGCAGTGATCGGCAGGGCAATTCACCCCTCCACTTT CASSDRQGNSPLHF
NA TRBJ2-3 NA TRBV9 TGTGCCAGCAGTACAACAGATACGCAGTATTTT CASSTTDTQYF
once TRBJ1-2 TRBD1 TRBV9 TGTGCCAGCAGAGAGTTGACAGGGGACTATGGCTACACCTTC CASRELTGDYGYTF
NA TRBJ1-1 TRBD1 TRBV5-1 TGTGCCAGCAGCTTGGGGGACAGCCCTGAAGCTTTCTTT CASSLGDSPEAFF
NA TRBJ2-1 NA TRBV5-1 TGTGCCAGCAGCTTTGGAGGGTCTACGGATGAGCAGTTCTTC CASSFGGSTDEQFF
NA TRBJ2-3 NA TRBV7-2 TGTGCCAGCAGCCCAGGGCTCTGGGCCACAGATACGCAGTATTTT CASSPGLWATDTQYF
NA TRBJ1-1 NA TRBV7-3 TGTGCCAGCAGCCCGAACAGGAAGGGGACTGAAGCTTTCTTT CASSPNRKGTEAFF
NA TRBJ2-1 TRBD2 TRBV7-3 TGTGCCAGCAGCTTAAAGGGACTAGCTGGCGATGAGCAGTTCTTC CASSLKGLAGDEQFF
few TRBJ1-2 NA TRBV3-1/TRBV3-2 TGTGCCAGCAGCCAGAGGGGGGGTGTTACTGGCTACACCTTC CASSQRGGVTGYTF
NA TRBJ2-1 NA TRBV19 TGTGCCAGTAGTACCACTAGAGGCAATGAGCAGTTCTTC CASSTTRGNEQFF
NA TRBJ2-3 NA TRBV29-1 TGCAGCGTTGACGTTAGCACAGATACGCAGTATTTT CSVDVSTDTQYF
few TRBJ1-3 NA TRBV19 TGTGCCAGCGGCGGGGTTGGAAACACCATATATTTT CASGGVGNTIYF
NA TRBJ2-6 TRBD1 TRBV19 TGTGCCAGTAGAGCGACAGGGGGCATTTCTGGGGCCAACGTCCTGACTTTC CASRATGGISGANVLTF
NA TRBJ2-1 TRBD1 TRBV7-9 TGTGCCAGCAGCCCCTGGGACAGCTACAATGAGCAGTTCTTC CASSPWDSYNEQFF
NA TRBJ1-1 NA TRBV5-6 TGTGCCAGCAGCAAATGGACTCTTGAAGCTTTCTTT CASSKWTLEAFF
NA TRBJ1-2 NA TRBV4-3 TGCGCCAGCAGCCAAGCAGACAGGCCGGACTATGGCTACACCTTC CASSQADRPDYGYTF
few TRBJ1-4 NA TRBV7-3 TGTGCCAGCAGTCGAGGAACGGGTTATAACGAAAAACTGTTTTTT CASSRGTGYNEKLFF
NA TRBJ1-1 NA TRBV2 TGTGCCAGCAGTCCCGAGTTAGCTTTCTTT CASSPELAFF
NA TRBJ2-2 TRBD1 TRBV6-5 TGTGCCAGCAGCTCGGGACAGGGGGGTCCCGGGGAGCTGTTTTTT CASSSGQGGPGELFF
few TRBJ2-3 TRBD1 TRBV24-1 TGTGCCACCAGTGATACCGGGACAGGGACAGATACGCAGTATTTT CATSDTGTGTDTQYF
NA TRBJ2-2 TRBD1 TRBV6-5 TGTGCCAGCAGACGGACAGGGGTAACCGGGGAGCTGTTTTTT CASRRTGVTGELFF
NA TRBJ2-5 TRBD2 TRBV9 TGTGCCAGCAGTCGTGATAGCGGGCATAAAGAGACCCAGTACTTC CASSRDSGHKETQYF
NA TRBJ2-2 TRBD1 TRBV7-7 TGTGCTAGCAGCTCAGACAGGGCGGGCGGGGAGCTGTTTTTT CASSSDRAGGELFF
NA TRBJ2-5 NA TRBV7-2 TGTGCCAGCAGCTTTCAGGGAGGAGGGGAGACCCAGTACTTC CASSFQGGGETQYF
NA TRBJ1-5 NA TRBV6-5 TGTGCCAGCAGTTTCCAACAGGGATCCCAGCCCCAGCATTTT CASSFQQGSQPQHF
NA TRBJ1-1 TRBD1 TRBV19 TGTGCCAGTAGTATTACCGGGACAGCCAACACTGAAGCTTTCTTT CASSITGTANTEAFF
once TRBJ2-1 TRBD2 TRBV27 TGTGCCAGCAGTTTAATAGCGGGGACTGTAAATGAGCAGTTCTTC CASSLIAGTVNEQFF
NA TRBJ2-1 NA TRBV3-1/TRBV3-2 TGTGCCAGCAGCCCGTTGCGAGGCAATGAGCAGTTCTTC CASSPLRGNEQFF
NA TRBJ2-2 TRBD1 TRBV24-1 TGTGCCACCAGTGATTTGACAGGGGACACCGGGGAGCTGTTTTTT CATSDLTGDTGELFF
NA TRBJ1-2 TRBD1 TRBV24-1 TGTGCCACCAGTGATTACAGGGGAGGCTATGGCTACACCTTC CATSDYRGGYGYTF
NA TRBJ2-1 TRBD2 TRBV4-1 TGCGCCAGCAGCCCGACTAGCGGGTCCTACAATGAGCAGTTCTTC CASSPTSGSYNEQFF
NA TRBJ2-3 TRBD1 TRBV24-1 TGTGCCACCAGTGACCCCGGGACAGGGGACACAGATACGCAGTATTTT CATSDPGTGDTDTQYF